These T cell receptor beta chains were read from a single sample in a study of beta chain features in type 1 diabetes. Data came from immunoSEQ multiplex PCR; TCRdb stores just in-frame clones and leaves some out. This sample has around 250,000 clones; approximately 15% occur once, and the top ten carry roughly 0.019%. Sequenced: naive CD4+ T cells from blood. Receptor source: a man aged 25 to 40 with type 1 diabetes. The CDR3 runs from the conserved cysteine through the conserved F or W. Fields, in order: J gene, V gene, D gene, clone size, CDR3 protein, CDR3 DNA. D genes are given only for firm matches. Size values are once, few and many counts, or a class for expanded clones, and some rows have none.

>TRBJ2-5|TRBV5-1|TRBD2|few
CASSLELAGGRETQYF
TGCGCCAGCAGCTTGGAACTAGCGGGAGGACGAGAGACCCAGTACTTC
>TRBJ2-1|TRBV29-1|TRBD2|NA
CSVPPGRGGSPPGEQFF
TGCAGCGTCCCCCCGGGCAGAGGCGGGAGCCCCCCTGGTGAGCAGTTCTTC
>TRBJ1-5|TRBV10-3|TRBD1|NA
CAISVTGDSNQPQHF
TGTGCCATCAGTGTAACAGGGGATAGCAATCAGCCCCAGCATTTT
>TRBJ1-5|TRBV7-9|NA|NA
CASSATGTRGQPQHF
TGTGCCAGCAGCGCTACCGGGACAAGGGGTCAGCCCCAGCATTTT
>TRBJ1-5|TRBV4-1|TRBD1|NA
CASSQVPGQGRNQPQHF
TGCGCCAGCAGCCAAGTTCCGGGACAGGGACGGAATCAGCCCCAGCATTTT
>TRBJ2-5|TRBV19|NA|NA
CASSTSGQETQYF
TGTGCCAGTAGTACCTCCGGTCAAGAGACCCAGTACTTC
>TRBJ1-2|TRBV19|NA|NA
CASSIGQGPYGYTF
TGTGCCAGTAGTATCGGCCAGGGGCCCTATGGCTACACCTTC
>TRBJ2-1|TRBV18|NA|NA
CASSPSESFDNEQFF
TGTGCCAGCTCACCATCGGAGTCTTTCGACAATGAGCAGTTCTTC
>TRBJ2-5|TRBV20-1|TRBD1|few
CSALQGEDQYF
TGCAGTGCTTTACAGGGGGAGGACCAGTACTTC
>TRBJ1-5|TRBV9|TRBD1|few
CASSVGQASNQPQHF
TGTGCCAGCAGCGTGGGACAGGCTAGCAATCAGCCCCAGCATTTT
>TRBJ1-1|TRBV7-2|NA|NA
CATQWGRVLGAEAFF
TGTGCCACCCAGTGGGGTAGGGTCTTGGGAGCTGAAGCTTTCTTT
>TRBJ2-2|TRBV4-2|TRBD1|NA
CASSQGDRGNTGELFF
TGTGCCAGCAGCCAAGGAGACAGGGGGAACACCGGGGAGCTGTTTTTT
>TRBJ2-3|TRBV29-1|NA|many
CSVASDTQYF
TGCAGCGTTGCCTCAGATACGCAGTATTTT
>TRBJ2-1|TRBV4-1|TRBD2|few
CASSQLGLAGYNEQFF
TGCGCCAGCAGCCAATTAGGACTAGCGGGTTACAATGAGCAGTTCTTC
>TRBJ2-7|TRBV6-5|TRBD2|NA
CASSPSLAGAEQYF
TGTGCCAGCAGCCCCTCATTAGCGGGGGCTGAGCAGTACTTC
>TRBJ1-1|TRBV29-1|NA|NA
CSVGPGSGTEAFF
TGCAGCGTTGGTCCGGGGTCGGGCACTGAAGCTTTCTTT
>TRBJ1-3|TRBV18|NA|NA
CASSPSPASSGNTIYF
TGTGCCAGCTCACCATCGCCGGCTAGCTCTGGAAACACCATATATTTT
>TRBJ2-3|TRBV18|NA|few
CASSRYRAEDTQYF
TGTGCCAGCTCGCGGTACAGGGCGGAAGATACGCAGTATTTT
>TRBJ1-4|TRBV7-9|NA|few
CASSASGAALGQLFF
TGTGCCAGCAGCGCCTCAGGGGCCGCCCTGGGGCAACTGTTTTTT
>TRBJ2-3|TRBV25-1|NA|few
CASSKGHPILTDTQYF
TGTGCCAGCAGTAAAGGACATCCTATACTCACAGATACGCAGTATTTT
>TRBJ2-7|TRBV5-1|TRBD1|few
CASSQQGIFDEQYF
TGCGCCAGCAGCCAACAGGGGATCTTTGACGAGCAGTACTTC
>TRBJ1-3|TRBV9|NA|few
CASSVDLSGNTIYF
TGTGCCAGCAGCGTAGATCTCTCTGGAAACACCATATATTTT
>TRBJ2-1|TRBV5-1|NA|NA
CASSLQVNNEQFF
TGCGCCAGCAGCCTCCAGGTCAACAATGAGCAGTTCTTC
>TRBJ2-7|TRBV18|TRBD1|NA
CASSPLPVQGAGEQYF
TGTGCCAGCTCACCACTTCCCGTTCAGGGGGCAGGGGAGCAGTACTTC
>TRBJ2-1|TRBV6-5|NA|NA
CASSSLGPGNDEQFF
TGTGCCAGCAGTTCCCTGGGCCCCGGGAATGATGAGCAGTTCTTC
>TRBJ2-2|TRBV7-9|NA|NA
CASSLEGTGELLF
TGTGCCAGCAGCTTAGAGGGCACCGGGGAGCTGCTTTTT
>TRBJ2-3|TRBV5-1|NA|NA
CASSNTGTDTQYF
TGCGCCAGCAGCAATACAGGCACAGATACGCAGTATTTT
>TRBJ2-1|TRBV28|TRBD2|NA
CASSLGGRAYNEQFF
TGTGCCAGCAGTTTAGGCGGGAGAGCCTACAATGAGCAGTTCTTC
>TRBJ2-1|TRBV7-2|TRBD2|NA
CASSLGVAGAYNEQFF
TGTGCCAGCAGCTTAGGGGTAGCGGGAGCTTACAATGAGCAGTTCTTC
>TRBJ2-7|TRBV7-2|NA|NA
CASSSGTLTYEQYF
TGTGCCAGCAGCTCCGGGACACTAACCTACGAGCAGTACTTC
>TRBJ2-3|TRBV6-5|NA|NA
CASRPRQGADTQYF
TGTGCCAGCAGACCTCGGCAGGGCGCAGATACGCAGTATTTT
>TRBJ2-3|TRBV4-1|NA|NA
CASSQDELTQYF
TGCGCCAGCAGCCAAGATGAGTTAACGCAGTATTTT
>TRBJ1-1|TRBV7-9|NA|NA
CASSLATGPEAFF
TGTGCCAGCAGCTTGGCCACGGGTCCTGAAGCTTTCTTT
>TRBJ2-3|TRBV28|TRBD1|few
CASSLGDRATDTQYF
TGTGCCAGCAGTCTAGGGGACAGGGCCACAGATACGCAGTATTTT
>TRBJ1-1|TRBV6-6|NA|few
CASSYGNRNTEAFF
TGTGCCAGCAGTTACGGTAACAGGAACACTGAAGCTTTCTTT
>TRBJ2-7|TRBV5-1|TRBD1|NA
CASSPLTGSSSEQYF
TGCGCCAGCAGCCCCTTGACAGGGTCCTCGTCCGAGCAGTACTTC
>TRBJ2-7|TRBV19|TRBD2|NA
CASSRTSGNSYEQYF
TGTGCCAGTAGTAGGACTAGCGGTAACTCCTACGAGCAGTACTTC
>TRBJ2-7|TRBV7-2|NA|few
CASSFGLAGLYEQYF
TGTGCCAGCAGCTTCGGACTGGCGGGCCTCTACGAGCAGTACTTC
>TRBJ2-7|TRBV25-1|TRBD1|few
CASSETGDYEQYF
TGTGCCAGCAGTGAGACAGGGGACTACGAGCAGTACTTC
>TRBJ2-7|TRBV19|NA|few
CASSGPGAYEQYF
TGTGCCAGTAGTGGTCCAGGGGCCTACGAGCAGTACTTC
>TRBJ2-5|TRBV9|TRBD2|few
CASSGRGAQETQYF
TGTGCCAGCAGCGGGCGGGGGGCCCAAGAGACCCAGTACTTC
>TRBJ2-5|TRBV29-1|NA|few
CSVQKETQYF
TGCAGCGTACAAAAAGAGACCCAGTACTTC
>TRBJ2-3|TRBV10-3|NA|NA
CAISGLDTQYF
TGTGCCATCAGCGGTCTCGATACGCAGTATTTT
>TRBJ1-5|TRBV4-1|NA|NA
CASSHPFGPQHF
TGCGCCAGCAGCCATCCCTTCGGGCCCCAGCATTTT
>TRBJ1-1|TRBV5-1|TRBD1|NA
CASSWATGDLNTEAFF
TGCGCCAGCAGCTGGGCAACAGGGGACCTGAATACTGAAGCTTTCTTT
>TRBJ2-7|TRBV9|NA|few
CASSQGPGLGGYEQYF
TGTGCCAGCAGCCAAGGGCCGGGACTGGGCGGATACGAGCAGTACTTC
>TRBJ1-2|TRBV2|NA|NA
CASSEATGNYGYTF
TGTGCCAGCAGTGAAGCTACGGGGAACTATGGCTACACCTTC
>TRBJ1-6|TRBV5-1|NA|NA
CASSNNAGKVDSPLHF
TGCGCCAGCAGCAACAACGCAGGGAAAGTAGATTCACCCCTCCACTTT
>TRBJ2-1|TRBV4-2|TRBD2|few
CASSRTAGAPYNEQFF
TGTGCCAGCAGCCGGACAGCGGGGGCCCCGTACAATGAGCAGTTCTTC
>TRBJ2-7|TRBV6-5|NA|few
CASSMYWRTYEQYF
TGTGCCAGCAGCATGTATTGGAGGACCTACGAGCAGTACTTC
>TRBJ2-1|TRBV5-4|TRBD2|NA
CASSSAGGSYNEQFF
TGTGCCAGCAGCTCAGCGGGAGGCTCCTACAATGAGCAGTTCTTC
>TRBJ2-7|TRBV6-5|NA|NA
CASSRGLDEQYF
TGTGCCAGCAGCCGTGGACTGGACGAGCAGTACTTC
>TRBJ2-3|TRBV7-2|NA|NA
CASSQNGRRRDTQYF
TGTGCCAGCAGCCAAAACGGACGGCGGAGGGATACGCAGTATTTT
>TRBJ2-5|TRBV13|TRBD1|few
CASSLRDRGTQYF
TGTGCCAGCAGCTTACGGGACAGGGGGACCCAGTACTTC